The 22 T cell receptor beta chains given below trace back to one sample, sequenced in a study of blood T cell repertoires in COVID-19. Generated by immunoSEQ multiplex PCR, the TCRdb table keeps only in-frame clones and is missing some. The repertoire holds approximately 210,000 clones, with around four fifths as singletons. Input material: peripheral blood. These receptors all stem from a man aged 60 to 69 with COVID-19, enrolled during active disease.

The rearrangement joins TRBV27 to TRBJ2-1; 9 positions agree with TRBD2. With 2 bases clipped from V and 2 bases from J, the junction kept 4 bases outside the gene matches. The CDR3 spans 16 residues. CDR1 is MNHEY, CDR2 SMNVEV, per germline (reference sequence). CDR3 in amino acids: CASSLEAGGPYNEQFF. Here the CDR3 DNA reads TGTGCCAGCAGTTTAGAGGCGGGAGGGCCCTACAATGAGCAGTTCTTC.

The CDR3 nucleotides read TGTGCCAGCAGATCGGGGAGCTCCTATAATTCACCCCTCCACTTT. This gives the protein CASRSGSSYNSPLHF. The chain recombines TRBV28 with TRBJ1-6; D gene ambiguous. This CDR3 has 15 amino acids. V lost 6 bases and J lost 0, with 9 bases in between. Germline V gene lookup returns CDR1 MDHEN and CDR2 SYDVKM.

The chain recombines TRBV2 with TRBJ2-1; D gene uncertain. Germline V CDR1 and CDR2: SNHLY, FYNNEI. Between the trimmed V and J ends, which lost 8 bases and 4 bases, there was a span of 12 bases. The CDR3 is 13 residues long. This chain's CDR3 is CASSSTRYNEQFF. DNA for the CDR3: TGTGCCAGCTCAAGCACGCGGTACAATGAGCAGTTCTTC.

This rearrangement joins TRBV2 to TRBJ1-3; 7 nucleotides line up with TRBD1. The trim removed 7 bases at V and 3 bases at J, leaving 6 bases unmatched. The CDR3 loop spans 14 amino acids. Germline V gives CDR1 SNHLY, CDR2 FYNNEI. The CDR3 DNA sequence: TGTGCCAGCAAATGGGGACAGAGTGGAAACACCATATATTTT. This gives the protein CASKWGQSGNTIYF. The full variable domain, rest sourced from reference TRBV2 and TRBJ1-3, is EPEVTQTPSHQVTQMGQEVILRCVPISNHLYFYWYRQILGQKVEFLVSFYNNEISEKSEIFDDQFSVERPDGSNFTLKIRSTKLEDSAMYFCASKWGQSGNTIYFGEGSWLTVV.

The genes are TRBV19 and TRBJ2-7; tentative D call: TRBD2 (6 bases). V lost 4 bases and J 5 bases, leaving 15 bases between the germline ends. The germline V gene has CDR1 LNHDA and CDR2 SQIVND (reference sequence). The CDR3 has 14 amino acids. CDR3 sequence: CASSNEGTGDEQYF. The CDR3 region has the DNA TGTGCCAGTAGTAACGAGGGGACGGGGGACGAGCAGTACTTC.

The chain employs TRBV10-1 and TRBJ1-1; a weak D match, TRBD1 (6 bases). Germline V gene lookup returns CDR1 WNHNN and CDR2 SYGVQD (reference sequence). The CDR3 runs to 12 residues. V lost 8 bases, J lost 4 bases, and 11 bases lay in between. The CDR3 sequence is CASSRGFTEAFF. DNA of the CDR3: TGCGCCAGCTCCAGGGGTTTCACTGAAGCTTTCTTT.

The chain has TRBV7-9 and TRBJ1-2; possible D gene TRBD1, 5 bases. Between the trimmed V and J ends, which lost 6 bases and 2 bases, there was a span of 19 bases. The CDR3 runs 16 residues. The germline V gene encodes CDR1 SEHNR and CDR2 FQNEAQ (reference sequence). DNA for the CDR3: TGTGCCAGCAGACGCAGGGCGGACGGGGGGAACTATGGCTACACCTTC. Its protein product is CASRRRADGGNYGYTF. The full variable domain, rest sourced from reference TRBV7-9 and TRBJ1-2, is DTGVSQNPRHKITKRGQNVTFRCDPISEHNRLYWYRQTLGQGPEFLTYFQNEAQLEKSRLLSDRFSAERPKGSFSTLEIQRTEQGDSAMYLCASRRRADGGNYGYTFGSGTRLTVV.

V usage is TRBV28 and J usage is TRBJ1-1; 9 bases are shared with TRBD1. This CDR3 region has 16 residues. V was pared by 2 bases and J by 0 bases, with 4 bases of the junction left unmatched. Germline V gives CDR1 MDHEN, CDR2 SYDVKM. The CDR3 spells CASSLTGGGMNTEAFF. In DNA form, the CDR3 reads TGTGCCAGCAGTTTAACAGGGGGCGGTATGAACACTGAAGCTTTCTTT.

V and J are TRBV6-5 and TRBJ1-1; D gene unclear. The CDR3 runs to 13 residues. The V end was cut by 2 bases, the J end by 4 bases, with 8 bases between. Germline V gene sequence: CDR1 MNHEY, CDR2 SVGAGI. The CDR3 nucleotides are TGTGCCAGCAGTTACAGGAGTAGCACTGAAGCTTTCTTT. Its protein product is CASSYRSSTEAFF.

The chain carries TRBV5-1 and TRBJ2-7; TRBD2 matches 8 bases. With 5 bases clipped from V and 7 bases from J, the junction kept 8 bases outside the gene matches. Per germline, CDR1 SGHRS and CDR2 YFSETQ. The CDR3 runs 13 residues. CDR3 loop: CASSPAGVGEQYF. The DNA for the CDR3 is TGCGCCAGCAGTCCAGCGGGAGTAGGGGAGCAGTACTTC.

This chain uses TRBV7-9 with TRBJ1-5; TRBD1 might be the D (5 bases). Trimming took off 1 base at V and 6 bases at J, with 13 bases between the two ends. CDR1 is SEHNR, CDR2 FQNEAQ, per germline (reference sequence). This CDR3 is 15 amino acids long. The CDR3, as DNA: TGTGCCAGCAGCTTAGGTTCAGGGCTTGGTCAGCCCCAGCATTTT. Translation gives CASSLGSGLGQPQHF.

The J gene is TRBJ1-5, the V gene TRBV2, with D hard to call. Trimming took 1 base from V and 4 from J, leaving 8 bases between them. This CDR3 is built from 14 residues. Looked up from germline, CDR1 is SNHLY and CDR2 is FYNNEI. The CDR3 DNA is TGTGCCAGCAGTGAAGGTCCGCTAAATCAGCCCCAGCATTTT. Translating it yields CASSEGPLNQPQHF.

The gene calls are TRBV30 and TRBJ1-2, with TRBD1 as a possible D gene (5 bases). The V gene lost 0 bases and the J gene lost 7 bases, with 12 bases spanning the gap. The CDR3 spans 13 residues. The germline CDR1 and CDR2 sequences are GTSNPN and SVGIG (reference sequence). The CDR3 DNA sequence: TGTGCCTGGAGTGTACTAGGAGGGGCTGGCTACACCTTC. Its translation is CAWSVLGGAGYTF.

This clone was recorded once. The rearrangement links TRBV11-2 to TRBJ1-5; TRBD1 agrees at 7 bases. The CDR3 runs to 15 residues. V lost 5 bases to trimming and J lost 1 base; unmatched junction nucleotides: 5. CDR1 SGHAT and CDR2 FQNNGV come from the germline V gene. The chain's CDR3 is CASSLGGVSNQPQHF. The DNA of the CDR3 is TGTGCCAGCAGCCTAGGGGGCGTAAGCAATCAGCCCCAGCATTTT.

The chain is built from TRBV30 and TRBJ2-7; 8 bases are a match to TRBD1. CDR3 length: 13 amino acids. Germline lookup yields CDR1 GTSNPN and CDR2 SVGIG (reference sequence). V was clipped by 2 bases and J by 5 bases; unmatched bases: 5. CDR3 protein: CAWSTGGSNEQYF. The CDR3 DNA reads as TGTGCCTGGAGTACAGGGGGATCCAACGAGCAGTACTTC.

The V gene is TRBV27, the J gene TRBJ2-3, with TRBD2 identical over 9 bases. The ends lost 5 bases at V and 7 bases at J; junction bases unmatched: 16. CDR3 size: 17 residues. The germline V gene has CDR1 MNHEY and CDR2 SMNVEV (reference sequence). The CDR3 loop reads CASSPRTGGLASNTQYF. CDR3 nucleotides: TGTGCCAGCAGTCCCCGTACCGGAGGACTAGCGTCAAATACGCAGTATTTT.

The V call is TRBV3-1 (or the pseudogene TRBV3-2), the J call TRBJ1-1; TRBD1 matches 7 bases. The CDR3 totals 12 residues. Trimming at V came to 8 bases and at J to 4 bases, leaving 4 bases not matched to a gene. CDR1 and CDR2 (germline): LGHDT, YNNKEL (reference sequence). The CDR3 region has the DNA TGTGCCAGCGGGGACAGACCCACTGAAGCTTTCTTT. Translating it yields CASGDRPTEAFF.

The chain employs TRBV24-1 and TRBJ2-3, with D perhaps matching TRBD2 (6 bases). From germline, CDR1 is KGHDR and CDR2 SFDVKD. Trimming cost V 5 bases and J 5 bases, with 13 bases left between them. CDR3 length: 14 amino acids. The DNA for the CDR3 is TGTGCCACCAGTGTGGGGGGTGGAGAAGATACGCAGTATTTT. Protein product: CATSVGGGEDTQYF.

This chain joins TRBV27 and TRBJ2-1, with D possibly matching TRBD1 (5 bases). The CDR3 consists of 16 residues. Trimming shortened V by 5 bases and J by 8 bases, and 22 bases separated the two germline ends. Germline-derived CDR1 and CDR2 are MNHEY and SMNVEV (reference sequence). CDR3 nucleotides: TGTGCCAGCAGTACTTTTACCGCAGGGTTGGTCGATGAGCAGTTCTTC. It encodes CASSTFTAGLVDEQFF.

The chain couples TRBV7-9 to TRBJ2-2; a possible D gene is TRBD1 (6 bases). The CDR3 is 16 amino acids. Trimming took 3 bases from V and 6 from J, leaving 17 bases between them. Germline CDR1 SEHNR, CDR2 FQNEAQ (reference sequence). Here the CDR3 reads CASSLLTTTGPGELFF. The CDR3 DNA reads TGTGCCAGCAGCTTGCTAACAACCACAGGGCCCGGGGAGCTGTTTTTT.

This chain links TRBV10-3 with TRBJ2-1, with 8 bases matching TRBD1. J was trimmed by 7 bases and V by 8 bases; bases with no gene match: 7. Germline-derived CDR1 and CDR2 are ENHRY and SYGVKD. The CDR3 spans 13 residues. CDR3 nucleotide sequence: TGTGCCATCTCCTCGGACAGGGAAAATGAGCAGTTCTTC. It codes for CAISSDRENEQFF.

The chain has TRBV30 and TRBJ1-2; no firm D call. Per germline, CDR1 GTSNPN and CDR2 SVGIG (reference sequence). Trimming removed 0 bases at V and 4 bases at J, with 21 bases between. This CDR3 has 17 residues. Here the CDR3 reads CAWSVFGWTRWGYGYTF. CDR3 in DNA: TGTGCCTGGAGTGTATTCGGGTGGACTCGGTGGGGCTATGGCTACACCTTC. The whole variable domain, remainder taken from reference TRBV30 and TRBJ1-2, is SQTIHQWPATLVQPVGSPLSLECTVEGTSNPNLYWYRQAAGRGLQLLFYSVGIGQISSEVPQNLSASRPQDRQFILSSKKLLLSDSGFYLCAWSVFGWTRWGYGYTFGSGTRLTVV.